This record concerns one T cell receptor (beta chain) sequence. Its antigen is unidentified. The time point was: new active TB diagnosis, blood taken before or within 7 days of starting treatment. The data originate from a study of T cells in tuberculosis. Background on the study: This South African cohort compared adolescents with or without latent tuberculosis against adults with active tuberculosis. PBMC were archived before or within 7 days of starting treatment. Study findings and constraints: Shorter CDR3-alpha in active tuberculosis partly drove smaller distances. Smaller distances to GMM-specific TCRs suggested their expansion in active tuberculosis.

This CDR3 is built from 15 residues. The V gene end was trimmed by 10 bases and the J gene end by 5 bases; junction bases not matched to a gene: 8. Germline assignment: CDR1 SEHNR and CDR2 FQNEAQ (reference sequence). Sequencing used immunoSEQ multiplex PCR; TCRdb keeps in-frame clones, though not all of them. The profile shows roughly 34,000 clones, about 85% of them singletons. Specimen: PBMCs, collected at tuberculosis diagnosis. The sequence came from an adult with tuberculosis. The chain is built from TRBV7-9 and TRBJ2-2; 12 bases are a match to TRBD2. Here the CDR3 reads CATLTSGRPTGELFF. The CDR3 bases are TGTGCCACCCTGACTAGCGGGAGACCAACCGGGGAGCTGTTTTTT.